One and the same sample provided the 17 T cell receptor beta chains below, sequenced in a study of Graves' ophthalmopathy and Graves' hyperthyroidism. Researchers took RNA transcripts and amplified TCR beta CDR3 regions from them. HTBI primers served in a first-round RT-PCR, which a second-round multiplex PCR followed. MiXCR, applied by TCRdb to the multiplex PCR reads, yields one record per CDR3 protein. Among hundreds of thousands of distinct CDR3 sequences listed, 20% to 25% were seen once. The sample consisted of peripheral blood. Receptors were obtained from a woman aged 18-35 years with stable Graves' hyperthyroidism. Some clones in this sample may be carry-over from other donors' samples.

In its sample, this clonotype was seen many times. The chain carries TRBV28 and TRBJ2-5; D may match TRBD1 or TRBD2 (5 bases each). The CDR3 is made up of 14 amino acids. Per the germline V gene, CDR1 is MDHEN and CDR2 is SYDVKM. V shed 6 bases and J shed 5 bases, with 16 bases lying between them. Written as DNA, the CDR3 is TGTGCCAGCAGCACCGGGACCCTGCCCGAGACCCAGTACTTC. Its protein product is CASSTGTLPETQYF.

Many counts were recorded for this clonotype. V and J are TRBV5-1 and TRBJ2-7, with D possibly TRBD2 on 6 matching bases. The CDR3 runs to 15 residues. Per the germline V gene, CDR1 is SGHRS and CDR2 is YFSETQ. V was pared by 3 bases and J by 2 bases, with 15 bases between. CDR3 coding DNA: TGCGCCAGCAGCTCGGACGGAGGGATCACCTACGAGCAGTACTTC. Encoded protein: CASSSDGGITYEQYF.

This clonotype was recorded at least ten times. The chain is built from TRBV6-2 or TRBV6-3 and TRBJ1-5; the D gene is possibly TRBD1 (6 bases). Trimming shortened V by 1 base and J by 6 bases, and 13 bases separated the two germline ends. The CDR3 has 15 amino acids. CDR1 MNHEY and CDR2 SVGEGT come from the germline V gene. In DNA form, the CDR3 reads TGTGCCAGCAGTTACTATGGGGGCCCCGGTCAGCCCCAGCATTTT. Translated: CASSYYGGPGQPQHF.

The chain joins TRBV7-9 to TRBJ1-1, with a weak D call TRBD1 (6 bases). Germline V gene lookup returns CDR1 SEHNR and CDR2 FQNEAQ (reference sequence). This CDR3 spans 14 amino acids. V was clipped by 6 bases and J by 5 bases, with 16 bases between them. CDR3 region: CASRLMGGRTEAFF. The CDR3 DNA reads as TGTGCCAGCAGGTTAATGGGGGGGCGAACTGAAGCTTTCTTT.

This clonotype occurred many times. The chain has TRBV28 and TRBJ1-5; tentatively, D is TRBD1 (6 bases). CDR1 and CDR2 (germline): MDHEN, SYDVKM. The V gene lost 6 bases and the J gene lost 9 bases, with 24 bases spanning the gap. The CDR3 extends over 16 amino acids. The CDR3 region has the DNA TGTGCCAGCAGCCCACCCCCGGACAGTAACGGTGCGCCCCAGCATTTT. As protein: CASSPPPDSNGAPQHF.

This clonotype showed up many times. CDR3 coding DNA: TGTGCCAGCAGCAGAGCCGGGACAGGGGGCAACTATGGCTACACCTTC. It translates to CASSRAGTGGNYGYTF. The V gene is TRBV11-2, the J gene TRBJ1-2; 12 positions match TRBD1. The CDR3 runs to 16 residues. V shed 5 bases, J shed 2 bases, and the junction held 6 bases outside the gene matches. Germline assignment: CDR1 SGHAT and CDR2 FQNNGV. Variable domain in full (rest from reference TRBV11-2 and TRBJ1-2): EAGVAQSPRYKIIEKRQSVAFWCNPISGHATLYWYQQILGQGPKLLIQFQNNGVVDDSQLPKDRFSAERLKGVDSTLKIQPAKLEDSAVYLCASSRAGTGGNYGYTFGSGTRLTVV.

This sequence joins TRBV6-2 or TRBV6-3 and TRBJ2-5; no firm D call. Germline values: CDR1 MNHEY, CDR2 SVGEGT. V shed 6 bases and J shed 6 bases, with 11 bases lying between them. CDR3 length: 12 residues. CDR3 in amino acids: CASRTQIQTQYF. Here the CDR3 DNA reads TGTGCCAGCAGGACCCAAATCCAGACCCAGTACTTC.

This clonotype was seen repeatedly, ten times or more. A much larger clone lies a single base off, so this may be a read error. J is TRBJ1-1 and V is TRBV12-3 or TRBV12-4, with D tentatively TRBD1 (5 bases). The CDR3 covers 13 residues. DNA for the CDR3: TGTGCCCGCAGCCCAATCATTCGGGGGGAAGCTTTCTTT. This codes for CARSPIIRGEAFF.

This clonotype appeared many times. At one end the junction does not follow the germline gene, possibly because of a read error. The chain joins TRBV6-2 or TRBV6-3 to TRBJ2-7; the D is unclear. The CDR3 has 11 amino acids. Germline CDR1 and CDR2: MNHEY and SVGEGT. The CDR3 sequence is CASTYSYEQHF. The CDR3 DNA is TGTGCCAGCACCTACTCCTACGAGCAGCACTTC.

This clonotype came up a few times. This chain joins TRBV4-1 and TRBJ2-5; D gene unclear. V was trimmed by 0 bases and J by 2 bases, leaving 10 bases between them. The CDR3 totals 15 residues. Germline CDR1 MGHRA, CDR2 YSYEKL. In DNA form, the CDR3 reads TGCGCCAGCAGCCAAGATGCAGTGGGGCAAGAGACCCAGTACTTC. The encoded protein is CASSQDAVGQETQYF.

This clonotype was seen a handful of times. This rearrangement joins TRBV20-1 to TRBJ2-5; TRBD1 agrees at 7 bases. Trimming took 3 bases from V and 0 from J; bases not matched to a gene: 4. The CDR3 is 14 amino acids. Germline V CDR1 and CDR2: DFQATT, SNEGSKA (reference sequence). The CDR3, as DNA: TGCAGTGCTAGCCCCACAGGGGACCAAGAGACCCAGTACTTC. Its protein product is CSASPTGDQETQYF.

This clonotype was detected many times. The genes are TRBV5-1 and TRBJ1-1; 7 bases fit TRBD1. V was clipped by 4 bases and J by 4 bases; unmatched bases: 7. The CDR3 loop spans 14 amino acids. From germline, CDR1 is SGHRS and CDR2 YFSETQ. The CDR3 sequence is CASSNRTGITEAFF. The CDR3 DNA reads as TGCGCCAGCAGCAACCGGACAGGCATCACTGAAGCTTTCTTT.

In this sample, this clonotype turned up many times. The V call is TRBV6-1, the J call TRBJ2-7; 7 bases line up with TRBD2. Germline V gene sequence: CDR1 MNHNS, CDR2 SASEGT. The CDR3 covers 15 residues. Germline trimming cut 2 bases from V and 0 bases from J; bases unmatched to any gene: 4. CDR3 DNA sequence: TGTGCCAGCAGTGAACGGGAGGCATACTCCTACGAGCAGTACTTC. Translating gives CASSEREAYSYEQYF.

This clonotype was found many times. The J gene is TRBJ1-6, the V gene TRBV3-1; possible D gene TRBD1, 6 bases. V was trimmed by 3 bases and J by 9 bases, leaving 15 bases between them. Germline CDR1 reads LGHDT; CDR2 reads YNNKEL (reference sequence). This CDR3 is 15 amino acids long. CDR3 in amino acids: CASSQTGIDASPLHF. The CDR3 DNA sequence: TGTGCCAGCAGCCAGACAGGAATCGATGCTTCACCCCTCCACTTT.

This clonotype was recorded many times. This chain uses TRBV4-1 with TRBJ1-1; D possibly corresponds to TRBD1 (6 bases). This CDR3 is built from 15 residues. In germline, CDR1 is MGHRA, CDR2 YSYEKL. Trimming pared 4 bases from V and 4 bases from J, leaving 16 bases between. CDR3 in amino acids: CASSRIPSQGTEAFF. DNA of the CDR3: TGCGCCAGCAGCCGGATACCTTCACAGGGCACTGAAGCTTTCTTT.

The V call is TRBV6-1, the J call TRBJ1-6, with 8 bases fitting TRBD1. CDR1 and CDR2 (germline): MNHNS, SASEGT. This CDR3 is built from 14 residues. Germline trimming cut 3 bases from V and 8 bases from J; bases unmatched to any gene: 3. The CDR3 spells CASSESGGDSPLHF. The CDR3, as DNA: TGTGCCAGCAGTGAGTCAGGGGGCGATTCACCCCTCCACTTT.

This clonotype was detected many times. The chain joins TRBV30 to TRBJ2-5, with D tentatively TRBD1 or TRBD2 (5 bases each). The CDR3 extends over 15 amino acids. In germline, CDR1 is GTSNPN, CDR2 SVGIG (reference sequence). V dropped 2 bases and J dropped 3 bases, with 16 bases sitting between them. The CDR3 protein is CAWSLGGTSEETQYF. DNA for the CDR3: TGTGCCTGGAGTCTTGGTGGGACGTCGGAAGAGACCCAGTACTTC. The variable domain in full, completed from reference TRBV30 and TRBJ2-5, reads SQTIHQWPATLVQPVGSPLSLECTVEGTSNPNLYWYRQAAGRGLQLLFYSVGIGQISSEVPQNLSASRPQDRQFILSSKKLLLSDSGFYLCAWSLGGTSEETQYFGPGTRLLVL.